The 25 T cell receptor beta chains below all came from one sample that was sequenced in a study of blood T cell repertoires in COVID-19. TCRdb's copy holds only in-frame clones and misses some; the assay was immunoSEQ multiplex PCR. The sample carries more than 85,000 clones, approximately 87% recorded once. The specimen was peripheral blood. These receptors came from a human donor in a cohort sampled during active COVID-19.

The chain couples TRBV5-6 to TRBJ2-5, with D maybe TRBD1 (5 bases). The CDR3 sequence is 16 residues long. The V and J ends lost 4 bases and 1 base respectively, with 17 bases between them. The germline CDR1 and CDR2 sequences are SGHDT and YYEEEE. The CDR3, as DNA: TGTGCCAGCAGCCACGACAGACCAAATCTCCAAGAGACCCAGTACTTC. Amino acids: CASSHDRPNLQETQYF.

V usage is TRBV10-3 and J usage is TRBJ2-5; tentatively, D is TRBD2 (5 bases). Germline V gives CDR1 ENHRY, CDR2 SYGVKD. Trimming took 8 bases from V and 1 from J, leaving 11 bases between them. The CDR3 consists of 13 residues. Here the CDR3 DNA reads TGTGCCATCGGAGGTGGAAGCCAAGAGACCCAGTACTTC. It codes for CAIGGGSQETQYF.

The CDR3 sequence: CASSHNIAGGSYNEQFF. CDR3 bases: TGCGCCAGCAGCCACAATATAGCGGGGGGCTCCTACAATGAGCAGTTCTTC. This chain connects TRBV4-3 to TRBJ2-1; TRBD2 matches 10 bases. The CDR3 contains 17 residues. The V and J ends lost 3 bases and 0 bases, in that order; junction bases with no gene match: 5. Germline V gene lookup returns CDR1 LGHNA and CDR2 YSLEER.

The chain has TRBV9 and TRBJ2-6; D perhaps matches TRBD1 (6 bases). Trimming took 4 bases from V and 0 from J, leaving 17 bases between them. The length of the CDR3 is 18 residues. Germline values: CDR1 SGDLS, CDR2 YYNGEE. CDR3 residues: CASSPWTASISGANVLTF. CDR3 sequence (DNA): TGTGCCAGCAGCCCGTGGACAGCTTCGATCTCTGGGGCCAACGTCCTGACTTTC.

V and J are TRBV28 and TRBJ1-2; D is perhaps TRBD1 (5 bases). The CDR3 length is 12 residues. Germline lookup yields CDR1 MDHEN and CDR2 SYDVKM. The ends were cut back, 4 bases at V and 6 bases at J, with 9 bases in the middle. The CDR3 sequence: CASSSGNDGYTF. CDR3 nucleotide sequence: TGTGCCAGCAGTTCAGGGAATGATGGCTACACCTTC.

This clone came up once. V usage is TRBV10-1 and J usage is TRBJ2-2, with D possibly TRBD2 on 5 matching bases. Deletions cut 8 bases from V and 2 bases from J, with 12 bases between. This CDR3 region has 14 residues. CDR1 and CDR2 from the germline V gene are WNHNN and SYGVQD (reference sequence). The CDR3: CASGGSYNTGELFF. Written as DNA, the CDR3 is TGCGCCAGCGGAGGCAGCTATAACACCGGGGAGCTGTTTTTT.

This clone occurred once. The CDR3 region has the DNA TGTGCCAGTAGATCGGGAGGGGGGAACACCGGGGAGCTGTTTTTT. This encodes CASRSGGGNTGELFF. This chain joins TRBV19 and TRBJ2-2, with 8 nucleotides matching TRBD2. CDR1 is LNHDA and CDR2 is SQIVND in the germline V gene (reference sequence). The CDR3 totals 15 residues. V gave up 6 bases and J gave up 1 base; unmatched junction bases: 4.

This sequence joins TRBV2 and TRBJ1-2; no clear D. This CDR3 region has 11 residues. In germline, CDR1 is SNHLY, CDR2 FYNNEI. Deletions cut 6 bases from V and 11 bases from J, with 13 bases between. The CDR3 protein is CASSQYSRYTF. The CDR3 DNA follows: TGTGCCAGCAGCCAGTACAGCCGGTACACCTTC.

CDR3 nucleotide sequence: TGTGCCAGCTCATCAGGACAGGGAGATGGCTACACCTTC. Translated: CASSSGQGDGYTF. The chain links TRBV18 to TRBJ1-2; TRBD1 matches 8 bases. The CDR3 is 13 residues long. Losses at the gene ends were 5 bases for V and 6 bases for J; bases not matched to a gene: 5. The V gene's germline CDR1 is KGHSH and CDR2 LQKENI.

This clone was observed a single time. Written as DNA, the CDR3 is TGTGCCAGCAGTGAAATGACAGGGACCTGGAACACCATATATTTT. This encodes CASSEMTGTWNTIYF. The V call is TRBV6-1, the J call TRBJ1-3, with 7 positions matching TRBD1. The trim removed 2 bases at V and 7 bases at J, leaving 8 bases unmatched. Germline assignment: CDR1 MNHNS and CDR2 SASEGT. This CDR3 has 15 amino acids.

This chain links TRBV11-2 with TRBJ2-3; 8 bases fit TRBD2. The CDR3 consists of 15 residues. Per germline, CDR1 SGHAT and CDR2 FQNNGV. Unmatched junction bases numbered 4, after V lost 0 bases and J lost 5 bases. The chain's CDR3 is CASSLERGERDTQYF. The CDR3 bases are TGTGCCAGCAGCTTAGAGCGGGGGGAGAGAGATACGCAGTATTTT.

J is TRBJ1-2 and V is TRBV5-6; a possible D gene is TRBD1 (6 bases). The CDR3 is 12 residues long. Trimming took 4 bases from V and 8 from J, leaving 12 bases between them. Germline loops: CDR1 SGHDT, CDR2 YYEEEE. CDR3 residues: CASSGNGGGYTF. The CDR3 DNA reads as TGTGCCAGCAGCGGAAATGGGGGCGGCTACACCTTC.

V is TRBV18 and J is TRBJ1-1; weak D call: TRBD1 (5 bases). Trimming took off 2 bases at V and 2 bases at J, with 9 bases between the two ends. The CDR3 runs to 14 residues. Germline CDR1 is KGHSH and CDR2 is LQKENI. The CDR3 DNA reads as TGTGCCAGCTCACCAGGGGCCCCTAACACTGAAGCTTTCTTT. This codes for CASSPGAPNTEAFF.

The chain couples TRBV19 to TRBJ1-4, with TRBD1 as a possible D gene (5 bases). V shed 4 bases and J shed 14 bases, with 14 bases lying between them. Germline assignment: CDR1 LNHDA and CDR2 SQIVND (reference sequence). The CDR3 consists of 12 residues. CDR3 in amino acids: CASSKARDWLFF. The CDR3 coding sequence is TGTGCCAGTAGTAAAGCGAGGGACTGGCTGTTTTTT.

The V gene is TRBV29-1, the J gene TRBJ1-2; 10 nucleotides match TRBD1. Germline V gene sequence: CDR1 SQVTM, CDR2 ANQGSEA. This CDR3 is built from 15 residues. The ends lost 6 bases at V and 0 bases at J; junction bases unmatched: 7. The DNA for the CDR3 is TGCAGCGTACTGACAGGGGGCAGGGCTAACTATGGCTACACCTTC. Protein: CSVLTGGRANYGYTF.

The rearrangement joins TRBV2 to TRBJ2-7, with 9 bases identical to TRBD1. Germline assignment: CDR1 SNHLY and CDR2 FYNNEI. The length of the CDR3 is 14 residues. J lost 6 bases, V lost 3 bases, and 6 bases had no gene match. CDR3 protein: CASSDRTGAGEQYF. CDR3 bases: TGTGCCAGCAGTGACAGGACAGGGGCGGGCGAGCAGTACTTC.

This clone was observed a few times. The gene calls are TRBV9 and TRBJ2-7; 8 bases agree with TRBD2. This CDR3 has 15 amino acids. V lost 4 bases to trimming and J lost 0 bases; unmatched junction nucleotides: 6. Per germline, CDR1 SGDLS and CDR2 YYNGEE. The CDR3 nucleotides are TGTGCCAGCAGCCTTTCCGGACTAGCCTCCTACGAGCAGTACTTC. The encoded protein is CASSLSGLASYEQYF.

This clone was seen only a few times. The chain employs TRBV6-5 and TRBJ1-5; weak D call: TRBD1 (6 bases). Germline V gives CDR1 MNHEY, CDR2 SVGAGI. The CDR3 is 15 amino acids. V lost 8 bases and J lost 1, with 15 bases in between. The CDR3 sequence is CASSITGKSNQPQHF. The CDR3 DNA follows: TGTGCCAGCTCAATAACAGGGAAGAGCAATCAGCCCCAGCATTTT.

The V gene is TRBV4-1, the J gene TRBJ2-1, with a possible D match to TRBD1 (5 bases). Per the germline V gene, CDR1 is MGHRA and CDR2 is YSYEKL. This CDR3 has 16 amino acids. V lost 4 bases, J lost 8 bases, and 21 bases lay in between. CDR3: CASSLLWAQGWDEQFF. The CDR3 DNA follows: TGCGCCAGCAGCCTTTTGTGGGCGCAGGGTTGGGATGAGCAGTTCTTC.

The rearrangement joins TRBV6-5 to TRBJ1-1; TRBD1 aligns across 7 bases. Germline V gene data show CDR1 as MNHEY and CDR2 as SVGAGI. CDR3 length: 14 amino acids. Germline trimming cut 6 bases from V and 6 bases from J; bases unmatched to any gene: 10. The CDR3 nucleotides read TGTGCCAGCAGCAGATGGAACAGGGGCGCTGAAGCTTTCTTT. Translating gives CASSRWNRGAEAFF.

V is TRBV30 and J is TRBJ1-1, with D possibly being TRBD1 (5 bases). CDR3 size: 13 residues. CDR1 is GTSNPN and CDR2 is SVGIG in the germline V gene (reference sequence). The V end lost 0 bases, the J end lost 1 base, and 6 bases lay between the germline ends. CDR3 region: CAWSVRGNTEAFF. The CDR3 bases are TGTGCCTGGAGTGTTAGGGGGAACACTGAAGCTTTCTTT.

The chain links TRBV7-3 to TRBJ2-3, with 16 bases fitting TRBD2. Per germline, CDR1 SGHTA and CDR2 FQGTGA. CDR3 length: 17 amino acids. Trimming at V came to 5 bases and at J to 3 bases, leaving 5 bases not matched to a gene. CDR3 protein: CASSAGLAGGRTDTQYF. The CDR3 bases are TGTGCCAGCAGCGCGGGACTAGCGGGGGGGCGGACAGATACGCAGTATTTT.

This chain connects TRBV21-1 to TRBJ1-5. TRBV21-1 has pseudogene status. This CDR3 region has 16 residues. The CDR3 nucleotides are TGTGCCAGCAGCAAAAGGCCCCTCCCGGGGTCCCAGCCCCAGCATTTT. This translates into CASSKRPLPGSQPQHF.

This clone has a single count. This chain uses TRBV7-3 with TRBJ2-1; TRBD2 matches 9 bases. The germline V gene has CDR1 SGHTA and CDR2 FQGTGA. This CDR3 is 15 amino acids long. Trimming took 5 bases from V and 9 from J; bases not matched to a gene: 11. CDR3 in amino acids: CASSRGGGAAIEQFF. Here the CDR3 DNA reads TGTGCCAGCAGCCGTGGCGGGGGGGCCGCAATTGAGCAGTTCTTC.

The gene calls are TRBV7-2 and TRBJ2-2; D is unresolved. Trimming left V 3 bases short and J 2 bases short, with 10 bases between. The CDR3 has 15 amino acids. Germline V gene sequence: CDR1 SGHTA, CDR2 FQGNSA. CDR3 in DNA: TGTGCCAGCAGCTTGAACATCTTTAACACCGGGGAGCTGTTTTTT. Translated, it gives CASSLNIFNTGELFF.